The entry below describes one TCR beta chain. This entry belongs to a study of PD-L1 blockade in urothelial cancer. CDR3 size: 15 residues. As to time point: pretreatment peripheral blood. The table came from immunoSEQ multiplex PCR; TCRdb's copy has only in-frame clones and leaves some out. The sample contains more than 35,000 clones, approximately 91% of which appear only once. The sequenced sample was PBMCs, obtained around atezolizumab (anti-PD-L1) treatment. This chain uses TRBV21-1 with TRBJ2-7; the table names TRBD2, a call not compared with the DNA. TRBV21-1 counts as a pseudogene. This TCR was recovered from a woman aged 55-70 years with urothelial cancer. This CDR3 reads CASSKGGDGTYEQYF. CDR3 bases: TGTGCCAGCAGCAAAGGGGGGGACGGTACCTACGAGCAGTACTTC.